This T cell receptor (beta chain) came from a study of blood T cell repertoires in COVID-19. Study as a whole: COVID-19 samples from acute and convalescent phases originated in the United States, Italy and Spain. The analysed material was cDNA or gDNA that came from T cells, B-cell-depleted T cells, or PBMCs.

Recruited during active infection, patients (from Seattle) were subsequently followed longitudinally. In the original processing: Amplifying reference gene primers gave estimates of nucleated cell counts. Using immunoSEQ multiplex PCR, the repertoire was profiled, and TCRdb retains in-frame clones only, with some absent. The V and J calls and clone size are taken from that table; D and trimming were inferred from the DNA. The table shows some 260,000 clones, with about 87% occurring only once. This CDR3 spans 15 amino acids. The V gene's germline CDR1 is MGHRA and CDR2 YSYEKL. The ends lost 5 bases at V and 7 bases at J; junction bases unmatched: 9.

The receptor was isolated from a woman aged 70 to 79 with COVID-19, enrolled during active disease. Sequencing used peripheral blood. The chain employs TRBV4-1 and TRBJ1-4; 8 nucleotides match TRBD1. The DNA of the CDR3 is TGCGCCAGCAGCGCTCAGGGGGCGCGAGGTGAAAAACTGTTTTTT. Encoded protein: CASSAQGARGEKLFF.